Below, 16 T cell receptor beta chains from the same sample are listed, as sequenced in a study of blood T cells in healthy people across ages. Then a second PCR, running about 6 to 11 cycles, was carried out with a sample-barcoded 5' primer and a J-beta primer mix. TCRdb fed the 5' RACE reads into MiXCR, producing one record per CDR3 protein. The repertoire consists of 1,800,000 or so distinct CDR3 sequences, with 39% occurring once and the leading ten covering 20% to 25%. Specimen: blood. These receptors all stem from a human donor in good health.

The chain carries TRBV6-6 and TRBJ2-7, with 9 bases identical to TRBD1. Germline CDR1 is MNHNY and CDR2 is SVGAGI (reference sequence). V lost 5 bases, J lost 5 bases, and 7 bases stayed unmatched. The CDR3 loop spans 14 amino acids. This chain's CDR3 is CASSKGTGFNEQYF. CDR3 nucleotides: TGTGCCAGCAGTAAAGGGACAGGGTTCAACGAGCAGTACTTC.

CDR3 nucleotides: TGTGCCAGCAGCTCGCCCCGGGGACAGGTCTCCTACAATGAGCAGTTCTTC. It encodes CASSSPRGQVSYNEQFF. The chain couples TRBV5-5 to TRBJ2-1; 8 nucleotides match TRBD1. Losses at the gene ends were 3 bases for V and 0 bases for J; bases not matched to a gene: 8. The CDR3 is 17 residues long. The germline CDR1 and CDR2 sequences are SGHKS and YYEKEE (reference sequence).

This clonotype was detected only a few times. V and J are TRBV2 and TRBJ2-7; D call uncertain. The V gene's germline CDR1 is SNHLY and CDR2 FYNNEI. The CDR3 extends over 13 amino acids. V lost 5 bases to trimming and J lost 3 bases, with 11 bases between them. This CDR3 reads CASSSLWDYEQYF. The CDR3, as DNA: TGTGCCAGCAGTTCACTGTGGGACTACGAGCAGTACTTC.

V is TRBV3-1 and J is TRBJ2-1; the match to TRBD2 covers 15 bases. Germline assignment: CDR1 LGHDT and CDR2 YNNKEL (reference sequence). With V trimmed by 2 bases and J by 13 bases, 21 bases remained unmatched. The CDR3 has 20 residues. The CDR3 DNA sequence: TGTGCCAGCAGCCAACTCGGACTAGCGGGGGGGCACTATTCCCAAGAGACCCAGTTCTTC. It codes for CASSQLGLAGGHYSQETQFF.

V usage is TRBV6-5 and J usage is TRBJ1-1, with D unresolved. Germline values: CDR1 MNHEY, CDR2 SVGAGI. CDR3 length: 15 amino acids. The V gene lost 0 bases and the J gene lost 1 base, with 9 bases spanning the gap. This CDR3 is CASSYSRAQNTEAFF. The CDR3 bases are TGTGCCAGCAGTTACTCTAGGGCCCAGAACACTGAAGCTTTCTTT.

The chain couples TRBV7-2 to TRBJ2-4; no firm D call. Trimming took off 5 bases at V and 3 bases at J, with 26 bases between the two ends. This CDR3 is built from 19 residues. Germline loops: CDR1 SGHTA, CDR2 FQGNSA. The DNA for the CDR3 is TGTGCCAGCAGCCCCGGCAGACTTATGACCGAACGATTCAAAAACATTCAGTACTTC. It yields the protein CASSPGRLMTERFKNIQYF.

This clonotype was seen only a few times. The rearrangement links TRBV20-1 to TRBJ2-7, with D maybe TRBD1 (5 bases). V dropped 2 bases and J dropped 0 bases, with 8 bases sitting between them. Germline CDR1 and CDR2: DFQATT and SNEGSKA (reference sequence). The CDR3 extends over 13 amino acids. CDR3 coding DNA: TGCAGTGCTAGACCAGGGTACTCCTACGAGCAGTACTTC. It specifies CSARPGYSYEQYF.

The V call is TRBV2, the J call TRBJ1-2; D is unclear. CDR3 length: 14 residues. With 5 bases removed from V and 4 bases from J, the gap between germline ends came to 14 bases. Germline V gene lookup returns CDR1 SNHLY and CDR2 FYNNEI. Here the CDR3 DNA reads TGTGCCAGCAGTTATAACCCGGGAACCTATGGCTACACCTTC. It encodes CASSYNPGTYGYTF.

V and J are TRBV7-6 and TRBJ1-1; D uncertain. CDR3 size: 14 residues. CDR1 is SGHVS, CDR2 FNYEAQ, per germline. Between the trimmed V and J ends, which lost 2 bases and 8 bases, there was a span of 15 bases. The CDR3 reads CASSLFGPDREAFF. The CDR3 coding sequence is TGTGCCAGCAGCTTATTTGGGCCTGACCGGGAAGCTTTCTTT.

This clonotype was picked up one time. This chain joins TRBV4-2 and TRBJ2-3; TRBD1 is a possible D gene (6 bases). CDR3 length: 17 residues. V lost 4 bases and J 4 bases, leaving 21 bases between the germline ends. Germline assignment: CDR1 LGHNA and CDR2 YNFKEQ. The CDR3 DNA sequence: TGTGCCAGCAGCCCCCGACGGCAGGGGAGAGGGGCAGATACGCAGTATTTT. Translating it yields CASSPRRQGRGADTQYF.

Here the CDR3 reads CASRETSGETQYF. CDR3 sequence (DNA): TGTGCCAGCAGGGAGACTAGCGGAGAGACCCAGTACTTC. V usage is TRBV7-9 and J usage is TRBJ2-7; 9 bases fit TRBD2. The DNA end is more similar to TRBJ2-5, so the J call may be wrong. In germline, CDR1 is SEHNR, CDR2 FQNEAQ (reference sequence). The CDR3 is 13 residues long.

In its sample, this clonotype was seen a few times. The chain couples TRBV7-2 to TRBJ2-4, with D possibly TRBD2 on 6 matching bases. Trimming left V 8 bases short and J 10 bases short, with 15 bases between. Per the germline V gene, CDR1 is SGHTA and CDR2 is FQGNSA. The CDR3 extends over 12 amino acids. CDR3 sequence (DNA): TGTGCCAGCTCGGGACTCCGGACAATTCAGTACTTC. Amino acid sequence: CASSGLRTIQYF.

J is TRBJ1-1 and V is TRBV29-1, with 7 bases fitting TRBD1. The germline V gene encodes CDR1 SQVTM and CDR2 ANQGSEA. Trimming removed 1 base from V and 4 bases from J; junction bases left unmatched: 6. The CDR3 spans 14 residues. The CDR3 nucleotides read TGCAGCGTTGAAGTTGGCAGGGGGAGCACTGAAGCTTTCTTT. Translated, it gives CSVEVGRGSTEAFF.

For the CDR3, the DNA is TGTGCCAGCAGATATACAGGGGTTGATACGCAGTATTTT. Translating gives CASRYTGVDTQYF. The chain is built from TRBV7-2 and TRBJ2-3, with 7 bases fitting TRBD1. The ends lost 6 bases at V and 6 bases at J; junction bases unmatched: 6. The germline CDR1 and CDR2 sequences are SGHTA and FQGNSA. This CDR3 contains 13 residues.

This sequence joins TRBV14 and TRBJ1-6; maybe TRBD1 (6 bases). Between the trimmed V and J ends, which lost 4 bases and 9 bases, there was a span of 10 bases. The CDR3 is 13 amino acids. The germline CDR1 and CDR2 sequences are SGHDN and FVKESK. The CDR3 spells CASSRGLLSPLHF. CDR3 nucleotides: TGTGCCAGCAGCCGGGGGCTTCTTTCACCCCTCCACTTT.

The table lists this clonotype with a few counts. The J gene is TRBJ2-3, the V gene TRBV5-4, with D perhaps TRBD1 (5 bases). Germline CDR1 and CDR2: SGHNT and YYREEE (reference sequence). V shed 4 bases and J shed 6 bases, with 9 bases lying between them. The length of the CDR3 is 12 residues. CDR3 bases: TGTGCCAGCAGCGAAGGGGTGGATACGCAGTATTTT. It specifies CASSEGVDTQYF.